A selection of T cell receptor beta chains follows, all from one sample in a study of shared clonotypes between healthy human individuals. Measured with immunoSEQ multiplex PCR; TCRdb has only the in-frame clones, and not every one. Of about 2.1 million clones detected, about 92% appear once; the ten largest clones hold more than 1.5%. Sequenced sample: naive CD8+ T cells from PBMCs. These receptors came from a man between 18 and 35 years old in good health. Some clones in this sample may be carry-over from other donors' samples. Both conserved end residues are part of each CDR3. Fields, in order: CDR3 protein, V gene.

cdr3_aa: CASSLASNQPQHF
v_call: TRBV7-9

cdr3_aa: CASSQAGTSGANEQFF
v_call: TRBV4-1

cdr3_aa: CASSSTTGLPYEQYF
v_call: TRBV27

cdr3_aa: CASSLAWREDTDTQYF
v_call: TRBV5-8

cdr3_aa: CASSPRQGLSYEQYF
v_call: TRBV19

cdr3_aa: CSVETGYYEQYF
v_call: TRBV29-1

cdr3_aa: CASRSFRGDRYEQYF
v_call: TRBV6-5

cdr3_aa: CASSLVREIADTQYF
v_call: TRBV7-9

cdr3_aa: CASKVAGTYEQYF
v_call: TRBV28

cdr3_aa: CASSAGTKQETQYF
v_call: TRBV5-8

cdr3_aa: CAITLLGGKTYEQYF
v_call: TRBV7-9

cdr3_aa: CASSARASRQETQYF
v_call: TRBV9

cdr3_aa: CASSLINTGELFF
v_call: TRBV7-2

cdr3_aa: CASRGTVNTEAFF
v_call: TRBV19

cdr3_aa: CASSPPASALQYF
v_call: TRBV5-1

cdr3_aa: CASIPTSGRNEQYF
v_call: TRBV6-1

cdr3_aa: CAISDGGLRNEQFF
v_call: TRBV10-3

cdr3_aa: CASSLGPTKEKLFF
v_call: TRBV7-8

cdr3_aa: CASSAGRSYEQYF
v_call: TRBV2

cdr3_aa: CASSHLSSGAYNEQFF
v_call: TRBV5-1

cdr3_aa: CASSTDRYQPQHF
v_call: TRBV28

cdr3_aa: CASSQPDRGDGYTF
v_call: TRBV28

cdr3_aa: CATSRSRGFNEQYF
v_call: TRBV15

cdr3_aa: CASSDPRLATVSSTDTQYF
v_call: TRBV6-1

cdr3_aa: CASRQTGNYGYTF
v_call: TRBV6-6

cdr3_aa: CASSLSGRALAGELFF
v_call: TRBV7-9

cdr3_aa: CASSLSMQGRGEKLFF
v_call: TRBV27

cdr3_aa: CASSPRTGVLNTEAFF
v_call: TRBV7-6

cdr3_aa: CSVDTGAREGYTF
v_call: TRBV29-1

cdr3_aa: CASSPDRGLGGHGYTF
v_call: TRBV7-9

cdr3_aa: CAISTTGVLGGYTF
v_call: TRBV10-3

cdr3_aa: CASSQDRGQQETQYF
v_call: TRBV4-1

cdr3_aa: CASSYPGPQVSASNQPQHF
v_call: TRBV28

cdr3_aa: CASSLPLAGGITDTQYF
v_call: TRBV28

cdr3_aa: CASSPLGRRQGMYYEQYF
v_call: TRBV11-2

cdr3_aa: CASSVGLAYYNEQFF
v_call: TRBV2